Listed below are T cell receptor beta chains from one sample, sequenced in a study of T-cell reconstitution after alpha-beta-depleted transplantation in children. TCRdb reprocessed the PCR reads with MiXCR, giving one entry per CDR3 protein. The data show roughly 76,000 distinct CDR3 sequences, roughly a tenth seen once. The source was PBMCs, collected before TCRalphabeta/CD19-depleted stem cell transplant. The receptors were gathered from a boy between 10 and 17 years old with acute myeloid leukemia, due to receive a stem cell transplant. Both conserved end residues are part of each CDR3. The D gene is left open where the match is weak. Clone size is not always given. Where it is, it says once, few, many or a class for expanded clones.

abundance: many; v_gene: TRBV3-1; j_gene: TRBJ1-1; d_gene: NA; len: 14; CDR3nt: TGTGCCAGCAGCCGAAAGACAGCGAACACTGAAGCTTTCTTT; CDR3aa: CASSRKTANTEAFF
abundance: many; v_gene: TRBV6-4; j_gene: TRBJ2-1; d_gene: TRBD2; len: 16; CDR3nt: TGTGCCAGCAGTGGGGTAGCGGGAGGGCCAATAAATGAGCAGTTCTTC; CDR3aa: CASSGVAGGPINEQFF
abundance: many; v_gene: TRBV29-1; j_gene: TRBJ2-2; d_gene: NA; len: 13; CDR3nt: TGCAGCGGGGGAGGCGGGAACACCGGGGAGCTGTTTTTT; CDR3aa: CSGGGGNTGELFF
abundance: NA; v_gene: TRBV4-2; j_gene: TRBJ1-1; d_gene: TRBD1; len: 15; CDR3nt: TGTGCCAGCAGCCAAGATTTTCTCAGGGGGACTGAAGCTTTCTTT; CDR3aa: CASSQDFLRGTEAFF
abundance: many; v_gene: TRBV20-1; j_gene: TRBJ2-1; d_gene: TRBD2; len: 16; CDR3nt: TGCAGTGCTGCAGTTTTGCGGGGGGGTGTCTACAATGAGCAGTTCTTC; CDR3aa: CSAAVLRGGVYNEQFF
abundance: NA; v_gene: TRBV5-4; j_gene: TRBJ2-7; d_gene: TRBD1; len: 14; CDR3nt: TGTGCCAGCAGTCCCGGGACAGCCCCCTACGAGCAGTACTTC; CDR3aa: CASSPGTAPYEQYF
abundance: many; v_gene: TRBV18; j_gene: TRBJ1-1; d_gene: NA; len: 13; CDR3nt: TGTGCCAGCTCACTTCAGACGGGACTTGAAGCTTTCTTT; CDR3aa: CASSLQTGLEAFF
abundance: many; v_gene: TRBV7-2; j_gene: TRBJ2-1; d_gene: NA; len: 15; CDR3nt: TGTGCCAGCAGCTTAGTGGGGAGTAGGTACAATGAGCAGTTCTTC; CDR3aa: CASSLVGSRYNEQFF
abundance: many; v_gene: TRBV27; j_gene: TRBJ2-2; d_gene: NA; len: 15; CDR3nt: TGTGCCAGCAGTTTTATCGGGGGGAACACCGGGGAGCTGTTTTTT; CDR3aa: CASSFIGGNTGELFF
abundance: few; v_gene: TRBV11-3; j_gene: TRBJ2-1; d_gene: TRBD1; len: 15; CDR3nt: TGTGCCAGCAGCTTAGGCTGGACAGGGGTCAATGAGCAGTTCTTC; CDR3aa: CASSLGWTGVNEQFF
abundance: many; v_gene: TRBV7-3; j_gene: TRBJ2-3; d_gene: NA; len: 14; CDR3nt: TGTGCCAGCAGCTTCGACCCTGGCTCCTATACGCAGTATTTT; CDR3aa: CASSFDPGSYTQYF
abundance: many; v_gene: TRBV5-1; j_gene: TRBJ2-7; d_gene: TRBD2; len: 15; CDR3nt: TGCGCCAGCAGCTTTTTAGGGACTAGCGCATACGAGCAGTACTTC; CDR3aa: CASSFLGTSAYEQYF
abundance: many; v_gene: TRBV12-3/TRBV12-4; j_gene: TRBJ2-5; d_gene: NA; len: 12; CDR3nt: TGTGCCAGCAACGGGGGAGAGGAGACCCAGTACTTC; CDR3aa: CASNGGEETQYF
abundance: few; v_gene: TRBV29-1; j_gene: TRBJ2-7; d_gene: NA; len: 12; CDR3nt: TGCAGCGTTAGGAACAGGGTCCACGAGCAGTACTTC; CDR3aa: CSVRNRVHEQYF
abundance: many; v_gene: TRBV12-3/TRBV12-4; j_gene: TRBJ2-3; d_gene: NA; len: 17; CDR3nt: TGTGCCAGCAGTTTTGGGGAAGGATTGGGTTCTTCAGATACGCAGTATTTT; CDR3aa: CASSFGEGLGSSDTQYF
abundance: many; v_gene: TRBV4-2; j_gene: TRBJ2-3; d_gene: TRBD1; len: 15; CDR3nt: TGTGCCAGCAGCAGAAATCAGGGGGCGACAGATACGCAGTATTTT; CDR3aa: CASSRNQGATDTQYF
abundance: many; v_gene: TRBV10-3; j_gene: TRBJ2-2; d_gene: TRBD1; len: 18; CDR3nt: TGTGCCATCAGAAACAAAACCGGGACAGGAGAGAACACCGGGGAGCTGTTTTTT; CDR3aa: CAIRNKTGTGENTGELFF
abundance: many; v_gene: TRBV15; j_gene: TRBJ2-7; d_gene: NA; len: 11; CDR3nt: TGTGCCACCCGGTCTACCTACGAGCAGTACTTC; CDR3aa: CATRSTYEQYF
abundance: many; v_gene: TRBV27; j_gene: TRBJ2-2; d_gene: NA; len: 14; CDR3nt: TGTGCCAGCAGCCCCTCGGCAGGGCCCGGGGAGCTGTTTTTT; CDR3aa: CASSPSAGPGELFF
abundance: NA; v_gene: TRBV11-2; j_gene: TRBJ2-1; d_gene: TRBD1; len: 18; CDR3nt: TGTGCCAGCAGCCCACAGAACCGGACAGGGGCTTTTTACAATGAGCAGTTCTTC; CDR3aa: CASSPQNRTGAFYNEQFF
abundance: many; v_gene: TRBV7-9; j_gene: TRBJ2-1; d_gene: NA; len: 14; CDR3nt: TGTGCCAGCAGCCCACCGGACTGGGACAATGAGCAGTTCTTC; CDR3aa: CASSPPDWDNEQFF
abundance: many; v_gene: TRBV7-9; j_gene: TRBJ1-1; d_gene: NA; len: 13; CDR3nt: TGTGCCAGCAGCCCCTCCGGGGGCACTGAAGCTTTCTTT; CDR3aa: CASSPSGGTEAFF
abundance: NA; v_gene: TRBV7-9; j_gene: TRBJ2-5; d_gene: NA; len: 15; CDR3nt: TGTGCCAGCAGCCGCCCTGGCCGGGTCCAAGAGACCCAGTACTTC; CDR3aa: CASSRPGRVQETQYF
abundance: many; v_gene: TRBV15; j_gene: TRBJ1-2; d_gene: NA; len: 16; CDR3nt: TGTGCCACCAGCAAACCGGGACGGAGAGAAGACTATGGCTACACCTTC; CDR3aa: CATSKPGRREDYGYTF
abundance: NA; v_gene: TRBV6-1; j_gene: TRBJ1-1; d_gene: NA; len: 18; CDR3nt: TGTGCCAGCAGTACATTCACAGGGCTTGGTATGGGGAACACTGAAGCTTTCTTT; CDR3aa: CASSTFTGLGMGNTEAFF
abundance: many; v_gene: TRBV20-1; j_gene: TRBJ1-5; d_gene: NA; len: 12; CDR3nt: TGCAGCCCGGGGCAGGGCGATCAGCCCCAGCATTTT; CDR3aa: CSPGQGDQPQHF
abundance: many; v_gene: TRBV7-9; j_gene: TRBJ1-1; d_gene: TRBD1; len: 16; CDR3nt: TGTGCCAGCAGCTTGGCGTTACAGGGGCCGAACACTGAAGCTTTCTTT; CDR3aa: CASSLALQGPNTEAFF
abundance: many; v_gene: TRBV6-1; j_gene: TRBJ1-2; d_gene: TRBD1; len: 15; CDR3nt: TGTGCCAGCACTCCTATGCCAACAGGGGGATACGGCTACACCTTC; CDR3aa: CASTPMPTGGYGYTF
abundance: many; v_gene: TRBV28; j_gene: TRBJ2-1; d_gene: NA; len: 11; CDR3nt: TGTGCCAGCGGACAGCCGAGTGAGCAGTTCTTC; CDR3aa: CASGQPSEQFF
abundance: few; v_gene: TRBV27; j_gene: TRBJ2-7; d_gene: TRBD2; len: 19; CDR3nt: TGTGCCAGCAGTTCGAAGACTAGCGGGAGTAAAGTGGCGCGTCACGAGCAGTACTTC; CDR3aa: CASSSKTSGSKVARHEQYF
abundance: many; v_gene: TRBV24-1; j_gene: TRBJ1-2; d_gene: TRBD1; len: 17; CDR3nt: TGTGCCACCAGTGAGGACAGGGGGGATGAAGATCGGCATGGCTACACCTTC; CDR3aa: CATSEDRGDEDRHGYTF
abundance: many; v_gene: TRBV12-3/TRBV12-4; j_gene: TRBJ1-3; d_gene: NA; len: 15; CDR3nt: TGTGCCAGCAGTCCCACAGGTCCCTCTGGAAACACCATATATTTT; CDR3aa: CASSPTGPSGNTIYF
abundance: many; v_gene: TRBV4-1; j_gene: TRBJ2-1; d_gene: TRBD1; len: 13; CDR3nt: TGCGCCAGCAGCCAAATGACAGGGTATGAGCAGTTCTTC; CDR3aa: CASSQMTGYEQFF
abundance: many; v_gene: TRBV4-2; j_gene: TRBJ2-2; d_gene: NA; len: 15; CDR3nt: TGTGCCAGCAGCCAAGATCTTTACCTCACCGGGGAGCTGTTTTTT; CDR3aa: CASSQDLYLTGELFF
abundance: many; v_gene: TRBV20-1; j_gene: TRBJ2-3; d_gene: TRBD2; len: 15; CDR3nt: TGCAGTGCTAGAGGGATAGCGGGGGGCCGAGATACGCAGTATTTT; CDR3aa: CSARGIAGGRDTQYF
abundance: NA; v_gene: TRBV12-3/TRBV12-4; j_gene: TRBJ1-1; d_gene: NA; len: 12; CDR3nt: TGTGCCAGCAGTTTAAGAAGGTCTGGAGCTTTCTTT; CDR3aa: CASSLRRSGAFF
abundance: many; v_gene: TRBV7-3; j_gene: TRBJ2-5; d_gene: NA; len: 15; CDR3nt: TGTGCCAGCAGCGACCGGGACTTCCTTTCGGGGACCCAGTACTTC; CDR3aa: CASSDRDFLSGTQYF
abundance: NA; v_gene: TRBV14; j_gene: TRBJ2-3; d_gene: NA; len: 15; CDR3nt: TGTGCCAGCAGCCAAGTGGACTTTAACACAGATACGCAGTATTTT; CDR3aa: CASSQVDFNTDTQYF
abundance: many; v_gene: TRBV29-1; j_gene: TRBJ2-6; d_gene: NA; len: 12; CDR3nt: TGCAGCGTGATATCTGGGGCCAACGTCCTGACTTTC; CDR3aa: CSVISGANVLTF
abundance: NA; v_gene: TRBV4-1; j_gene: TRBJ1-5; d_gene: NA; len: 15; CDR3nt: TGCGCCAGCAGCCAAATCGATTATAGCAATCAGCCCCAGCATTTT; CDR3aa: CASSQIDYSNQPQHF
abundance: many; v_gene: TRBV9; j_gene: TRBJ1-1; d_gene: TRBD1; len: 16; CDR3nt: TGTGCCAGCAGCACTCGCTTTGGGACAGTGAACACTGAAGCTTTCTTT; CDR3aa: CASSTRFGTVNTEAFF
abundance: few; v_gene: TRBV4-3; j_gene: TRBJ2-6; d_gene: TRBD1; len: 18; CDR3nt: TGCGCCAGCAGCCAAGATGGGACAGGAACCTCTGGGGCCAACGTCCTGACTTTC; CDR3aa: CASSQDGTGTSGANVLTF
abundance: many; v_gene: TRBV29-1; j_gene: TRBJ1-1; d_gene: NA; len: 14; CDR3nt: TGCAGCGCCAAACCGACAGGCATGAACACTGAAGCTTTCTTT; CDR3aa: CSAKPTGMNTEAFF